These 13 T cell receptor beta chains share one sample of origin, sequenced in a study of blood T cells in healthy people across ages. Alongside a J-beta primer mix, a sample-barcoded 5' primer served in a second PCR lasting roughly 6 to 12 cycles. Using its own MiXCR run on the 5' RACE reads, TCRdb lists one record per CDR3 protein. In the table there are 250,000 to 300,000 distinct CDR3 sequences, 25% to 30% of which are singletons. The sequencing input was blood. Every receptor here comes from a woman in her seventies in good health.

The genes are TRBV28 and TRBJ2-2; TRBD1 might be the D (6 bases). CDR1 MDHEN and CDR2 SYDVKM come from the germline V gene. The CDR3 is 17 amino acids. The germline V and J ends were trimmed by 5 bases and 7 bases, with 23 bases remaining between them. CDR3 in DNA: TGTGCCAGCAGTCTCCAACCGGGACATCTGAGATTCGGGGAGCTGTTTTTT. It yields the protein CASSLQPGHLRFGELFF.

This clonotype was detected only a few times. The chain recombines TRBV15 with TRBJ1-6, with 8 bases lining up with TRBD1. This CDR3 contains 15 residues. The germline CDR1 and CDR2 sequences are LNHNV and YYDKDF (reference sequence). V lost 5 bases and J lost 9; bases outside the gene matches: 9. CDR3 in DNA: TGTGCCACCAGCGTGAAACAGGGGGGGGTTTCACCCCTCCACTTT. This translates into CATSVKQGGVSPLHF.

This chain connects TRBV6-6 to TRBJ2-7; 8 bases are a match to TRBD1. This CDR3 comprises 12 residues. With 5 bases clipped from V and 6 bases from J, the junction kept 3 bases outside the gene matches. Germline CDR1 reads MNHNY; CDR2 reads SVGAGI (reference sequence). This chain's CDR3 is CASSKTGVEQYF. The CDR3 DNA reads TGTGCCAGCAGTAAGACAGGGGTCGAGCAGTACTTC.

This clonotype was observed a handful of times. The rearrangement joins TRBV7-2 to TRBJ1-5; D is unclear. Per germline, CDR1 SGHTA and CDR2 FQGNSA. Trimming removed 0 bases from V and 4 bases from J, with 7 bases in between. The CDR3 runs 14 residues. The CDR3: CASSLAAGNQPQHF. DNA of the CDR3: TGTGCCAGCAGCTTAGCGGCGGGGAATCAGCCCCAGCATTTT.

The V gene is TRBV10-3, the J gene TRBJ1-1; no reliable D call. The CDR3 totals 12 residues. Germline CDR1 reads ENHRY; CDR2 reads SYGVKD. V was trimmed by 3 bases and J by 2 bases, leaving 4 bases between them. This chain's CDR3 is CAISETNTEAFF. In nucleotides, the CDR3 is TGTGCCATCAGTGAAACTAACACTGAAGCTTTCTTT.

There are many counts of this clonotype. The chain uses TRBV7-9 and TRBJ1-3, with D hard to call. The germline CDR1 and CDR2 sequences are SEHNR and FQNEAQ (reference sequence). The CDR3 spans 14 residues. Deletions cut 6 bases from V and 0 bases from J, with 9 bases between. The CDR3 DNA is TGTGCCAGCAGGAACGTAAGCTCTGGAAACACCATATATTTT. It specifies CASRNVSSGNTIYF.

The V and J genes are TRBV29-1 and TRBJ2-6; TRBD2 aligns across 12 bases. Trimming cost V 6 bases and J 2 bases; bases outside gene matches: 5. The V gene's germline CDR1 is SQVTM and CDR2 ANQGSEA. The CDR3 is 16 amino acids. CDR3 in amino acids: CSVSTSGRTGANVLTF. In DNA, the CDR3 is TGCAGCGTCTCGACTAGCGGGAGAACTGGGGCCAACGTCCTGACTTTC.

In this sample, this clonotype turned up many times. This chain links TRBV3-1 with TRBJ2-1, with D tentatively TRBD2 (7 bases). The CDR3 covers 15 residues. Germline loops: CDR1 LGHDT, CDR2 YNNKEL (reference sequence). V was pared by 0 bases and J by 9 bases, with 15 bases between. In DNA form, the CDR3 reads TGTGCCAGCAGCCAAGATACCGCGGGGGCCGGTGAGCAGTTCTTC. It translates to CASSQDTAGAGEQFF.

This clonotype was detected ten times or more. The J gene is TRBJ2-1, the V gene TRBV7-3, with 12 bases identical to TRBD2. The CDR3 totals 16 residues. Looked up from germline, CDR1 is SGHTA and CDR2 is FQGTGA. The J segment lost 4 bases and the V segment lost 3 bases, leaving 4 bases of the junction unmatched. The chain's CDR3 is CASSFGLAGGYNEQFF. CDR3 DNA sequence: TGTGCCAGCAGCTTCGGCCTAGCGGGAGGGTACAATGAGCAGTTCTTC.

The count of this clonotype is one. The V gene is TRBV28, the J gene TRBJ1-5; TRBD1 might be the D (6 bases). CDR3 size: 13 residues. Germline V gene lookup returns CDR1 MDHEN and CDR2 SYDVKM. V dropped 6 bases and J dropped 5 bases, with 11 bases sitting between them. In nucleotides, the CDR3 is TGTGCCAGCAGCCCACAGGGCGATCAGCCCCAGCATTTT. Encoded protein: CASSPQGDQPQHF.

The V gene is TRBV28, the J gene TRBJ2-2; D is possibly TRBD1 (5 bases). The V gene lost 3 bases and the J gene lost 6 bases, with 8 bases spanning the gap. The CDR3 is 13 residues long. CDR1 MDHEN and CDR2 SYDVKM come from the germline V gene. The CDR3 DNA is TGTGCCAGCAGTTTTGGGGCTCCCGGGGAGCTGTTTTTT. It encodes CASSFGAPGELFF.

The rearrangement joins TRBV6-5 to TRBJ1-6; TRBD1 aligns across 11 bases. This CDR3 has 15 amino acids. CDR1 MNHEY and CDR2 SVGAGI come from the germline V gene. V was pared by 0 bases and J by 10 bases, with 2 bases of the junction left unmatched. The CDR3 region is CASSYSGQGGSPLHF. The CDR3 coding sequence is TGTGCCAGCAGTTACTCGGGACAGGGGGGATCACCCCTCCACTTT.

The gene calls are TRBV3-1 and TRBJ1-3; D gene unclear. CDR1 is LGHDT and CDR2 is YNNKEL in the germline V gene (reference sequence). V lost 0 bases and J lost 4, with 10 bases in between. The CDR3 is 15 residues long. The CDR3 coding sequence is TGTGCCAGCAGCCAAGATCTTGTGTTCGGAAACACCATATATTTT. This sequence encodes CASSQDLVFGNTIYF.